This is a list of T cell receptor beta chains from one sample in a study of cytomegalovirus exposure and HLA in healthy donors. Clones were read by immunoSEQ multiplex PCR, and TCRdb kept only the in-frame ones, dropping some. The data contain about 180,000 clones, 75% to 85% of them singletons. What was sequenced was PBMCs. These receptors all stem from a woman aged 18-35 years in good health and CMV-seropositive. The CDR3 runs from the conserved cysteine through the conserved F or W. The D gene is left open where the match is weak. Clone size, where shown, is once, few, many, or a class for clones that have expanded.

D gene,J gene,clone size,V gene,CDR3 protein,CDR3 DNA
NA,TRBJ1-2,NA,TRBV6-6,CASSPLRTGNYGYTF,TGTGCCAGCAGCCCGCTCCGGACGGGGAACTATGGCTACACCTTC
NA,TRBJ1-5,NA,TRBV19,CASSIPDGNNQPQHF,TGTGCCAGTAGTATACCGGACGGGAATAATCAGCCCCAGCATTTT
TRBD2,TRBJ2-2,NA,TRBV5-1,CASSLVMGGMPGELFF,TGCGCCAGCAGCTTGGTGATGGGGGGGATGCCCGGGGAGCTGTTTTTT
NA,TRBJ2-2,NA,TRBV6-6,CAIQASVAGELFF,TGTGCCATCCAGGCTAGCGTGGCCGGGGAGCTGTTTTTT
NA,TRBJ1-4,NA,TRBV6-6,CASSSKGGGNEKLFF,TGTGCCAGCAGTTCAAAGGGGGGGGGTAATGAAAAACTGTTTTTT
NA,TRBJ2-7,NA,TRBV27,CASSLSRSESYEQYF,TGTGCCAGCAGTTTGAGCCGATCTGAGTCCTACGAGCAGTACTTC
NA,TRBJ1-1,NA,TRBV19,CASREDTEAFF,TGTGCCAGTAGGGAGGACACTGAAGCTTTCTTT
TRBD1,TRBJ1-4,NA,TRBV7-9,CASSFFAQGASNEKLFF,TGTGCCAGCAGCTTTTTTGCCCAGGGGGCAAGTAATGAAAAACTGTTTTTT
NA,TRBJ2-7,once,TRBV2,CASKAGTAYEQYF,TGTGCCAGCAAGGCGGGGACCGCCTACGAGCAGTACTTC
NA,TRBJ2-7,NA,TRBV5-4,CASSLEREQYF,TGTGCCAGCAGCCTGGAGCGCGAGCAGTACTTC
NA,TRBJ1-5,NA,TRBV6-1,CASSEIAPQPQHF,TGTGCCAGCAGTGAAATAGCCCCCCAGCCCCAGCATTTT
TRBD2,TRBJ2-5,NA,TRBV19,CASSPHGASGGETQYF,TGTGCCAGTAGTCCTCATGGTGCTAGCGGGGGGGAGACCCAGTACTTC
NA,TRBJ2-7,NA,TRBV30,CAWSVLWTEGNEQYF,TGTGCCTGGAGTGTACTCTGGACAGAAGGTAACGAGCAGTACTTC
NA,TRBJ2-1,NA,TRBV5-6,CASSLGVAGRGPYNEQFF,TGTGCCAGCAGCTTAGGGGTCGCTGGCAGGGGCCCCTACAATGAGCAGTTCTTC
TRBD1,TRBJ2-3,NA,TRBV18,CASSGTQGARSTDTQYF,TGTGCCAGCTCAGGAACGCAGGGGGCGCGGTCCACAGATACGCAGTATTTT
NA,TRBJ1-2,NA,TRBV4-1,CASSQEGGAWGYTF,TGCGCCAGCAGCCAAGAAGGCGGGGCTTGGGGCTACACCTTC
NA,TRBJ2-7,NA,TRBV7-8,CASSLAMRGRSGEQYF,TGTGCCAGCAGCTTAGCGATGCGGGGGCGGTCGGGCGAGCAGTACTTC
NA,TRBJ2-7,NA,TRBV7-9,CATSGFGEQYF,TGTGCCACATCAGGGTTTGGGGAGCAGTACTTC
NA,TRBJ2-5,NA,TRBV29-1,CSVRGRDPLGEQYF,TGCAGCGTGAGAGGTCGGGATCCACTTGGGGAGCAGTACTTC
TRBD1,TRBJ1-6,NA,TRBV11-2,CASSLGGRDRDSPLHF,TGTGCCAGCAGCTTAGGGGGCCGGGACAGGGATTCACCCCTCCACTTT
NA,TRBJ2-3,NA,TRBV4-1,CASSHPQGRGTDTQYF,TGCGCCAGCAGCCATCCCCAGGGGAGGGGTACAGATACGCAGTATTTT
TRBD1,TRBJ1-3,NA,TRBV7-2,CASSLTGNGNTIYF,TGTGCCAGCAGCTTGACAGGGAATGGAAACACCATATATTTT
TRBD1,TRBJ1-1,NA,TRBV5-1,CASDVTGGSGTEAFF,TGCGCCAGCGACGTGACAGGGGGGTCGGGAACTGAAGCTTTCTTT
TRBD1,TRBJ2-7,NA,TRBV29-1,CSVEVLLTGQGLYEQYF,TGCAGCGTTGAAGTACTATTAACGGGACAGGGTCTCTACGAGCAGTACTTC
NA,TRBJ2-3,NA,TRBV4-1,CASSQGLDVRETQYF,TGCGCCAGCAGCCAAGGGTTAGACGTGCGGGAAACGCAGTATTTT
NA,TRBJ1-5,NA,TRBV28,CASSRAVRSGQPQHF,TGTGCCAGCAGCCGCGCCGTTAGGAGCGGACAGCCCCAGCATTTT
NA,TRBJ1-1,NA,TRBV25-1,CASRLGPNTEAFF,TGTGCCAGCAGACTCGGTCCGAACACTGAAGCTTTCTTT
NA,TRBJ1-2,few,TRBV7-2,CASSLGQGNYGYTF,TGTGCCAGCAGCTTAGGGCAGGGGAACTATGGCTACACCTTC
NA,TRBJ1-6,NA,TRBV11-1,CASSLYGGGNSPLHF,TGTGCCAGCAGCTTATACGGGGGTGGTAATTCACCCCTCCACTTT
NA,TRBJ1-4,NA,TRBV5-1,CASSSGNNEKLFF,TGCGCCAGCAGCTCAGGGAATAATGAAAAACTGTTTTTT
TRBD1,TRBJ1-2,NA,TRBV19,CASRAETGQPYGYTF,TGTGCCAGTAGAGCCGAAACGGGACAGCCCTATGGCTACACCTTC
NA,TRBJ2-5,NA,TRBV19,CASSIRVQETQYF,TGTGCCAGTAGTATAAGAGTTCAAGAGACCCAGTACTTC
NA,TRBJ1-5,NA,TRBV5-8,CASSYFAGQNSNQPQHF,TGTGCCAGCAGCTACTTCGCCGGACAGAATAGCAATCAGCCCCAGCATTTT
TRBD1,TRBJ1-2,NA,TRBV4-3,CASSQGQTGDYGYTF,TGCGCCAGCAGCCAAGGGCAGACAGGGGACTATGGCTACACCTTC
NA,TRBJ2-2,once,TRBV9,CASSPSTWEAGELFF,TGTGCCAGCAGCCCATCGACCTGGGAGGCCGGGGAGCTGTTTTTT
NA,TRBJ1-3,NA,TRBV6-6,CASSYGTASSGNTIYF,TGTGCCAGCAGTTACGGGACTGCTAGCTCTGGAAACACCATATATTTT
NA,TRBJ1-1,NA,TRBV6-8,CASSPPRAFF,TGTGCCAGCAGCCCCCCACGGGCTTTCTTT
NA,TRBJ1-5,NA,TRBV19,CASSIGRGNQPQHF,TGTGCCAGTAGTATAGGCAGGGGCAATCAGCCCCAGCATTTT
NA,TRBJ2-5,once,TRBV4-1,CASSQEIPRGNRETQYF,TGCGCCAGCAGCCAAGAAATCCCCAGGGGAAACAGAGAGACCCAGTACTTC
NA,TRBJ1-5,NA,TRBV7-7,CASSLVRVGNQPQHF,TGTGCCAGCAGCTTAGTTCGTGTCGGCAATCAGCCCCAGCATTTT